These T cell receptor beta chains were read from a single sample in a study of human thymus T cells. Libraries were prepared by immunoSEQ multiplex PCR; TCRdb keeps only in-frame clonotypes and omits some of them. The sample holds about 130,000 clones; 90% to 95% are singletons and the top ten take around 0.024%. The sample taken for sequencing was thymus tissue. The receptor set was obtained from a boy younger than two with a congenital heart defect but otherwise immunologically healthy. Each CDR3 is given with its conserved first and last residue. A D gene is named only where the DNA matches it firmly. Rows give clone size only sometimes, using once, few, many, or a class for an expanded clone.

CDR3aa: CAWSATGTGETNEKLFF; CDR3nt: TGTGCCTGGAGCGCAACCGGGACAGGGGAAACTAATGAAAAACTGTTTTTT; v_gene: TRBV30; d_gene: TRBD1; j_gene: TRBJ1-4; abundance: .
CDR3aa: CASSLPGLAGAISYNEQFF; CDR3nt: TGTGCCAGCAGCTTGCCGGGACTAGCGGGCGCTATCTCCTACAATGAGCAGTTCTTC; v_gene: TRBV5-8; d_gene: TRBD2; j_gene: TRBJ2-1; abundance: .
CDR3aa: CASSEANQPQHF; CDR3nt: TGTGCCAGCAGTGAGGCGAATCAGCCCCAGCATTTT; v_gene: TRBV6-4; d_gene: .; j_gene: TRBJ1-5; abundance: .
CDR3aa: CASSQARRQGYSPLHF; CDR3nt: TGTGCCAGCAGCCAAGCTAGGCGGCAGGGGTATTCACCCCTCCACTTT; v_gene: TRBV14; d_gene: .; j_gene: TRBJ1-6; abundance: .
CDR3aa: CASSEGTGPNYGYTF; CDR3nt: TGTGCCAGCAGTGAAGGGACAGGGCCTAACTATGGCTACACCTTC; v_gene: TRBV6-1; d_gene: TRBD1; j_gene: TRBJ1-2; abundance: .
CDR3aa: CASSYSGVDTEAFF; CDR3nt: TGTGCCAGCAGTTACTCGGGTGTAGACACTGAAGCTTTCTTT; v_gene: TRBV6-5; d_gene: .; j_gene: TRBJ1-1; abundance: .
CDR3aa: CASSEDYPRTDTQYF; CDR3nt: TGTGCCAGCAGTGAGGACTACCCTCGCACAGATACGCAGTATTTT; v_gene: TRBV2; d_gene: .; j_gene: TRBJ2-3; abundance: .
CDR3aa: CASSAWTSGGADTQYF; CDR3nt: TGTGCCAGCAGCGCCTGGACTAGCGGGGGGGCAGATACGCAGTATTTT; v_gene: TRBV9; d_gene: TRBD2; j_gene: TRBJ2-3; abundance: .
CDR3aa: CASSQDRAVESPLHF; CDR3nt: TGCGCCAGCAGCCAGGACAGGGCAGTGGAGTCACCCCTCCACTTT; v_gene: TRBV4-1; d_gene: TRBD1; j_gene: TRBJ1-6; abundance: few
CDR3aa: CASSRGGPNNEQFF; CDR3nt: TGTGCCAGCAGCCGGGGGGGCCCCAACAATGAGCAGTTCTTC; v_gene: TRBV11-2; d_gene: TRBD2; j_gene: TRBJ2-1; abundance: .
CDR3aa: CASKGPDSVETQYF; CDR3nt: TGTGCCAGTAAAGGACCAGATTCGGTGGAGACCCAGTACTTC; v_gene: TRBV19; d_gene: .; j_gene: TRBJ2-5; abundance: .
CDR3aa: CASTVLQGVHGYTF; CDR3nt: TGTGCCAGCACCGTTCTACAGGGGGTACATGGCTACACCTTC; v_gene: TRBV6-5; d_gene: TRBD1; j_gene: TRBJ1-2; abundance: .
CDR3aa: CASSLEGTSGGPLGEQYF; CDR3nt: TGTGCCAGCAGCTTAGAGGGGACTAGCGGGGGTCCCTTGGGTGAGCAGTACTTC; v_gene: TRBV7-2; d_gene: TRBD2; j_gene: TRBJ2-7; abundance: .
CDR3aa: CASRGRDEQYF; CDR3nt: TGTGCCAGCAGGGGGCGCGACGAGCAGTACTTC; v_gene: TRBV6-1; d_gene: .; j_gene: TRBJ2-7; abundance: once
CDR3aa: CSAEGGQETQYF; CDR3nt: TGCAGCGCCGAAGGAGGGCAAGAGACCCAGTACTTC; v_gene: TRBV29-1; d_gene: .; j_gene: TRBJ2-5; abundance: .
CDR3aa: CASSRPRTGDGYTF; CDR3nt: TGTGCCAGCAGTCGACCCCGGACAGGGGATGGCTACACCTTC; v_gene: TRBV28; d_gene: TRBD1; j_gene: TRBJ1-2; abundance: .
CDR3aa: CSVLDRSGHSTDTQYF; CDR3nt: TGCAGCGTTCTGGATCGCAGCGGGCATAGCACAGATACGCAGTATTTT; v_gene: TRBV29-1; d_gene: .; j_gene: TRBJ2-3; abundance: .
CDR3aa: CASSPRGSGYEQYF; CDR3nt: TGTGCCAGCTCGCCGCGGGGTTCTGGGTACGAGCAGTACTTC; v_gene: TRBV27; d_gene: .; j_gene: TRBJ2-7; abundance: .
CDR3aa: CASSVHSGVISYNEQFF; CDR3nt: TGCGCCAGCTCTGTTCATAGCGGGGTCATCTCCTACAATGAGCAGTTCTTC; v_gene: TRBV10-2; d_gene: TRBD2; j_gene: TRBJ2-1; abundance: few
CDR3aa: CASRTDRQGQYEQYF; CDR3nt: TGTGCCAGCAGGACCGACCGACAGGGACAATACGAGCAGTACTTC; v_gene: TRBV28; d_gene: TRBD1; j_gene: TRBJ2-7; abundance: .
CDR3aa: CATSSTPGNTEAFF; CDR3nt: TGTGCCACCAGCTCAACCCCAGGGAACACTGAAGCTTTCTTT; v_gene: TRBV15; d_gene: .; j_gene: TRBJ1-1; abundance: .
CDR3aa: CALREGTDTQYF; CDR3nt: TGTGCCCTCAGGGAGGGGACAGATACGCAGTATTTT; v_gene: TRBV30; d_gene: TRBD2; j_gene: TRBJ2-3; abundance: .
CDR3aa: CASRVQGARGSNTEAFF; CDR3nt: TGTGCCAGTAGGGTACAGGGGGCGAGGGGTTCGAACACTGAAGCTTTCTTT; v_gene: TRBV19; d_gene: TRBD1; j_gene: TRBJ1-1; abundance: .
CDR3aa: CASSPGGPTVEGLNYGYTF; CDR3nt: TGTGCCAGCTCACCGGGGGGTCCGACCGTTGAGGGTCTTAACTATGGCTACACCTTC; v_gene: TRBV18; d_gene: .; j_gene: TRBJ1-2; abundance: .
CDR3aa: CASSRLPYQETQYF; CDR3nt: TGCGCCAGCAGTCGACTACCGTACCAAGAGACCCAGTACTTC; v_gene: TRBV5-1; d_gene: .; j_gene: TRBJ2-5; abundance: .
CDR3aa: CASSLEKGTSTDQPQHF; CDR3nt: TGTGCCAGCAGCTTAGAAAAGGGGACATCCACGGATCAGCCCCAGCATTTT; v_gene: TRBV7-8; d_gene: .; j_gene: TRBJ1-5; abundance: .
CDR3aa: CASSPERSGGGPNYGYTF; CDR3nt: TGTGCCAGCTCACCAGAGAGATCAGGGGGGGGACCGAACTATGGCTACACCTTC; v_gene: TRBV18; d_gene: TRBD1; j_gene: TRBJ1-2; abundance: .
CDR3aa: CASSPNDGQGARAFF; CDR3nt: TGCGCCAGCAGCCCGAACGACGGACAGGGGGCGAGGGCTTTCTTT; v_gene: TRBV4-3; d_gene: TRBD1; j_gene: TRBJ1-1; abundance: .
CDR3aa: CASSQFENFGQRQKANYGYTF; CDR3nt: TGCGCCAGCAGCCAATTTGAAAACTTCGGACAGCGACAAAAAGCTAACTATGGCTACACCTTC; v_gene: TRBV4-1; d_gene: .; j_gene: TRBJ1-2; abundance: .
CDR3aa: CASGGASSYEQYF; CDR3nt: TGTGCCAGCGGGGGGGCAAGCTCCTACGAGCAGTACTTC; v_gene: TRBV9; d_gene: .; j_gene: TRBJ2-7; abundance: .
CDR3aa: CASSLAAVRTDTQYF; CDR3nt: TGTGCCAGCAGCTTAGCGGCGGTTCGCACAGATACGCAGTATTTT; v_gene: TRBV7-2; d_gene: .; j_gene: TRBJ2-3; abundance: once
CDR3aa: CASRAIPGETQYF; CDR3nt: TGCGCCAGCAGGGCCATCCCGGGCGAGACCCAGTACTTC; v_gene: TRBV4-3; d_gene: .; j_gene: TRBJ2-5; abundance: .
CDR3aa: CASSQKQGSPLHF; CDR3nt: TGTGCCAGCAGCCAAAAGCAGGGGTCACCCCTCCACTTT; v_gene: TRBV4-2; d_gene: .; j_gene: TRBJ1-6; abundance: .
CDR3aa: CASSQSGGPYNEQFF; CDR3nt: TGTGCCAGCAGCCAAAGCGGGGGCCCCTACAATGAGCAGTTCTTC; v_gene: TRBV14; d_gene: TRBD2; j_gene: TRBJ2-1; abundance: .
CDR3aa: CASSTDRGLQETQYF; CDR3nt: TGTGCCAGCAGCACGGACAGGGGGCTCCAAGAGACCCAGTACTTC; v_gene: TRBV28; d_gene: TRBD1; j_gene: TRBJ2-5; abundance: .
CDR3aa: CASSVAGRGGYTF; CDR3nt: TGTGCCAGCAGTGTAGCAGGGCGGGGTGGCTACACCTTC; v_gene: TRBV6-1; d_gene: .; j_gene: TRBJ1-2; abundance: .
CDR3aa: CASRLTSSGTDTQYF; CDR3nt: TGTGCCAGCAGGTTGACTAGCAGTGGCACAGATACGCAGTATTTT; v_gene: TRBV6-5; d_gene: TRBD2; j_gene: TRBJ2-3; abundance: .
CDR3aa: CAISELAEKNTGELFF; CDR3nt: TGTGCCATCAGTGAGTTGGCGGAGAAGAACACCGGGGAGCTGTTTTTT; v_gene: TRBV10-3; d_gene: .; j_gene: TRBJ2-2; abundance: once
CDR3aa: CASSLSYEQPNTEAFF; CDR3nt: TGTGCCAGCAGTTTGTCTTATGAGCAACCGAACACTGAAGCTTTCTTT; v_gene: TRBV27; d_gene: .; j_gene: TRBJ1-1; abundance: .
CDR3aa: CASSLLAGPNTEAFF; CDR3nt: TGTGCCAGCAGCTTGTTGGCAGGCCCAAACACTGAAGCTTTCTTT; v_gene: TRBV5-6; d_gene: .; j_gene: TRBJ1-1; abundance: .
CDR3aa: CATSTQGWGNTIYF; CDR3nt: TGTGCCACCAGCACCCAGGGGTGGGGAAACACCATATATTTT; v_gene: TRBV15; d_gene: .; j_gene: TRBJ1-3; abundance: .
CDR3aa: CASTFFRDNEYQETQYF; CDR3nt: TGCGCCAGCACCTTCTTCCGGGACAACGAGTACCAAGAGACCCAGTACTTC; v_gene: TRBV4-3; d_gene: .; j_gene: TRBJ2-5; abundance: once
CDR3aa: CASSHFPGTVSPYTEAFF; CDR3nt: TGTGCCAGCAGCCATTTCCCCGGGACAGTTAGCCCCTACACTGAAGCTTTCTTT; v_gene: TRBV14; d_gene: TRBD1; j_gene: TRBJ1-1; abundance: once
CDR3aa: CASSPHWDGGTGELFF; CDR3nt: TGTGCCAGCAGTCCCCATTGGGATGGAGGCACCGGGGAGCTGTTTTTT; v_gene: TRBV27; d_gene: .; j_gene: TRBJ2-2; abundance: .
CDR3aa: CASSPSGQALTNTQYF; CDR3nt: TGTGCCAGCAGTCCTTCAGGACAGGCCCTCACCAATACGCAGTATTTT; v_gene: TRBV28; d_gene: TRBD1; j_gene: TRBJ2-3; abundance: .
CDR3aa: CASSFAGGPSTGELFF; CDR3nt: TGTGCCAGCAGCTTCGCGGGGGGCCCGAGCACCGGGGAGCTGTTTTTT; v_gene: TRBV7-2; d_gene: TRBD2; j_gene: TRBJ2-2; abundance: .
CDR3aa: CASSLMGTGPDEQYF; CDR3nt: TGTGCCAGCAGCTTGATGGGGACAGGGCCAGACGAGCAGTACTTC; v_gene: TRBV5-5; d_gene: TRBD1; j_gene: TRBJ2-7; abundance: .
CDR3aa: CASRPERGGRETQYF; CDR3nt: TGTGCCAGCAGGCCTGAGCGGGGGGGCCGGGAGACCCAGTACTTC; v_gene: TRBV28; d_gene: TRBD2; j_gene: TRBJ2-5; abundance: once
CDR3aa: CASSRSGALSYEQYF; CDR3nt: TGCGCCAGCAGCCGCTCAGGGGCCCTCTCCTACGAGCAGTACTTC; v_gene: TRBV10-1; d_gene: .; j_gene: TRBJ2-7; abundance: .
CDR3aa: CASSQPEGEGNEQFF; CDR3nt: TGCGCCAGCAGTCAACCCGAGGGCGAGGGCAATGAGCAGTTCTTC; v_gene: TRBV23-1; d_gene: .; j_gene: TRBJ2-1; abundance: once
CDR3aa: CASRTLVGHLNTEAFF; CDR3nt: TGTGCCAGTAGGACCTTAGTGGGCCACCTGAACACTGAAGCTTTCTTT; v_gene: TRBV19; d_gene: .; j_gene: TRBJ1-1; abundance: once
CDR3aa: CSAGDSLNEKLFF; CDR3nt: TGCAGCGCCGGGGACAGTCTTAATGAAAAACTGTTTTTT; v_gene: TRBV29-1; d_gene: TRBD1; j_gene: TRBJ1-4; abundance: .
CDR3aa: CASTTTSGTGGGEQYF; CDR3nt: TGCGCCAGCACCACCACCTCCGGGACAGGGGGTGGCGAGCAGTACTTC; v_gene: TRBV5-1; d_gene: TRBD1; j_gene: TRBJ2-7; abundance: .
CDR3aa: CASSQDIRTATNEKLFF; CDR3nt: TGCGCCAGCAGCCAAGATATCCGGACTGCAACTAATGAAAAACTGTTTTTT; v_gene: TRBV4-3; d_gene: .; j_gene: TRBJ1-4; abundance: .
CDR3aa: CASSCKDGNTEAFF; CDR3nt: TGTGCCAGCAGCTGCAAGGACGGGAACACTGAAGCTTTCTTT; v_gene: TRBV7-2; d_gene: .; j_gene: TRBJ1-1; abundance: .
CDR3aa: CASGLSSGVQYF; CDR3nt: TGTGCTAGTGGTTTGTCTAGCGGGGTGCAGTATTTT; v_gene: TRBV12-5; d_gene: TRBD2; j_gene: TRBJ2-3; abundance: .
CDR3aa: CASSQVADSNQPQHF; CDR3nt: TGTGCCAGCAGCCAAGTGGCAGATAGCAATCAGCCCCAGCATTTT; v_gene: TRBV4-2; d_gene: .; j_gene: TRBJ1-5; abundance: .
CDR3aa: CAWSVRGGPGNTIYF; CDR3nt: TGTGCCTGGAGTGTACGAGGGGGGCCTGGAAACACCATATATTTT; v_gene: TRBV30; d_gene: .; j_gene: TRBJ1-3; abundance: .
CDR3aa: CASSSFGGGRTSGANVLTF; CDR3nt: TGCGCCAGCAGCTCCTTTGGGGGAGGGAGAACCTCTGGGGCCAACGTCCTGACTTTC; v_gene: TRBV4-3; d_gene: TRBD2; j_gene: TRBJ2-6; abundance: once
CDR3aa: CSVEEVGETQYF; CDR3nt: TGCAGCGTTGAAGAGGTGGGGGAGACCCAGTACTTC; v_gene: TRBV29-1; d_gene: .; j_gene: TRBJ2-5; abundance: .